This T cell receptor (beta chain) originates from a study of blood T cell repertoires in COVID-19. Clones were sequenced by immunoSEQ multiplex PCR, and TCRdb holds only the in-frame ones, with some missing. This sample has fewer than 350,000 clones, with approximately 87% found just once. The CDR3 consists of 18 residues. The germline CDR1 and CDR2 sequences are SGHVS and FNYEAQ. V lost 5 bases, J lost 3 bases, and 23 bases lay in between. The receptor's source is a woman between 25 and 40 years old with COVID-19, enrolled during active disease. The sequencing sample was made of peripheral blood. The chain has TRBV7-6 and TRBJ1-5; D unresolved. CDR3 sequence: CASSPSLSGRELNQPQHF. CDR3 in DNA: TGTGCCAGCAGCCCATCCCTATCGGGGAGAGAGCTCAATCAGCCCCAGCATTTT.